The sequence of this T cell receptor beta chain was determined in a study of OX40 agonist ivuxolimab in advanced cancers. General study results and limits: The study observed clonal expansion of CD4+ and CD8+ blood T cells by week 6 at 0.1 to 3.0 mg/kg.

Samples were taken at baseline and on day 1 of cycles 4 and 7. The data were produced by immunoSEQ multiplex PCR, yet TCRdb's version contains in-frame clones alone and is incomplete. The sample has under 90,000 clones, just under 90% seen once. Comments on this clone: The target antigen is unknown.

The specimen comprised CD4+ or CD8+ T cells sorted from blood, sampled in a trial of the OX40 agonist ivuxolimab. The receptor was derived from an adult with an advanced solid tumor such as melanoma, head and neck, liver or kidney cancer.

The CDR3 here is CASSAILAGGLGETQYF. The CDR3 DNA is TGTGCCAGCAGTGCCATTCTTGCGGGGGGCCTTGGAGAGACCCAGTACTTC. This chain connects TRBV6-1 to TRBJ2-5; 8 bases are shared with TRBD2. CDR1 and CDR2 from the germline V gene are MNHNS and SASEGT. V dropped 4 bases and J dropped 4; count of bases not matched to a gene: 14. CDR3 length: 17 residues.